The sequence of this T cell receptor beta chain was determined in a study of blood T cell repertoires in COVID-19. Overall study context: Collection of acute and convalescent COVID-19 samples took place in the United States, Italy and Spain. Sample material is recorded as cDNA or gDNA derived from T cells, B-cell-depleted T cells, or PBMCs.

Germline CDR1 and CDR2: LGHDT and YNNKEL (reference sequence). This CDR3 region has 17 residues. The germline V and J ends were trimmed by 1 base and 3 bases, with 17 bases remaining between them. Original methodology: Scientists estimated how many nucleated cells there were by amplifying reference gene primers. Profiled with immunoSEQ multiplex PCR; TCRdb holds only in-frame clones, not every one. That table gives V, J and clone size, and the DNA gave D and trimming. Among fewer than 250,000 clones, around 86% were seen once, and the ten largest hold 7% to 7.5%. This clone was seen a handful of times.

This clonotype was sampled from a man aged 25-40 years in a cohort exposed to, infected with or recovered from COVID-19 (not recorded which). The chain links TRBV3-1 (or the pseudogene TRBV3-2) to TRBJ2-3, with D maybe TRBD2 (5 bases). The sequenced sample was PBMCs or T cells enriched from blood (not recorded which). As DNA, the CDR3 is TGTGCCAGCAGCCAAGCCTTCCGGGGTGCGATAACAGATACGCAGTATTTT. Protein: CASSQAFRGAITDTQYF.